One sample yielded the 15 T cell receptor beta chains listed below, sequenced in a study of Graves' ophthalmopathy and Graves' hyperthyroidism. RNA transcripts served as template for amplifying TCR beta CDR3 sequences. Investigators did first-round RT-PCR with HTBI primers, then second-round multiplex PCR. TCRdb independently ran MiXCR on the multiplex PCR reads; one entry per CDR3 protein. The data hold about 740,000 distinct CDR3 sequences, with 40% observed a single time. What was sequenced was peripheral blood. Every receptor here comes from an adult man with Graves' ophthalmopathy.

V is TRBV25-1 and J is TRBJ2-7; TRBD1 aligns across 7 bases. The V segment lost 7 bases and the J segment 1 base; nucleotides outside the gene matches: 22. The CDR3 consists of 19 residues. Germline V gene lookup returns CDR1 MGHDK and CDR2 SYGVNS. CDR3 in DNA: TGTGCCAGCAACAACGGGACAGACTTTAAACCTGGGCTTTCCTACGAGCAGTACTTC. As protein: CASNNGTDFKPGLSYEQYF.

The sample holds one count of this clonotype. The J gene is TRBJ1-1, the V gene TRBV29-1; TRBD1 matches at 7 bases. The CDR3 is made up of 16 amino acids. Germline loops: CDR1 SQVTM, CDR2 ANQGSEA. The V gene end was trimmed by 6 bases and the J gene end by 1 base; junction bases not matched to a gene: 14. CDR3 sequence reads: CSVVCGTVRSNTEAFF. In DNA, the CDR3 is TGCAGCGTAGTCTGCGGGACAGTTCGATCGAACACTGAAGCTTTCTTT.

CDR3 residues: CASSGTSGGNEQYF. The CDR3 DNA sequence: TGTGCCAGCAGTGGCACTAGCGGGGGGAACGAGCAGTACTTC. V usage is TRBV25-1 and J usage is TRBJ2-7, with 12 bases fitting TRBD2. The CDR3 runs to 14 residues. CDR1 and CDR2 from the germline V gene are MGHDK and SYGVNS. Trimming took 4 bases from V and 5 from J; bases not matched to a gene: 3.

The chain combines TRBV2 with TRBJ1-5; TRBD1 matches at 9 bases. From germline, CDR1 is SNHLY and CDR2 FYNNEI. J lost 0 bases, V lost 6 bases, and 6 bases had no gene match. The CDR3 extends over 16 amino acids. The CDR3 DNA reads TGTGCCAGCAGCAGAGAGACAGGGGGTAGCAATCAGCCCCAGCATTTT. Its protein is CASSRETGGSNQPQHF.

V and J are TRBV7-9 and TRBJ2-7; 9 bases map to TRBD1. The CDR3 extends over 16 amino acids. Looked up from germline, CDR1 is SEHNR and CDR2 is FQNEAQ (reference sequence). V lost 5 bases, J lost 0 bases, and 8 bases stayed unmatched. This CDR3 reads CASSLNRGPGSYEQYF. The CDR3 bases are TGTGCCAGCAGCCTTAACAGGGGGCCCGGCTCCTACGAGCAGTACTTC.

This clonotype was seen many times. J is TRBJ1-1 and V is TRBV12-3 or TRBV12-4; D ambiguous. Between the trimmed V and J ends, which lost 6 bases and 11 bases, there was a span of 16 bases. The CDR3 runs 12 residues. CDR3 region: CASRAQGGAAFF. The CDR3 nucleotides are TGTGCCAGCAGGGCCCAAGGCGGAGCGGCTTTCTTT.

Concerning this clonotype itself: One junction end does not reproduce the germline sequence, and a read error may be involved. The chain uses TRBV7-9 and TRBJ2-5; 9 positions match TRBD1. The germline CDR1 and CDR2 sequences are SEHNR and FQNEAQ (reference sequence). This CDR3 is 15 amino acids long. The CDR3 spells CASSLGQGITGTQYF. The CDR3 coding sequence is TGCGCCAGCAGCTTAGGACAGGGGATCACCGGGACCCAGTACTTC.

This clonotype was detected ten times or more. CDR3 amino acids: CASSLRENTIYF. CDR3 bases: TGTGCCAGCAGCCTCCGTGAAAACACCATATATTTT. V is TRBV9 and J is TRBJ1-3; D unresolved. The CDR3 is 12 residues long. From germline, CDR1 is SGDLS and CDR2 YYNGEE. V gave up 4 bases and J gave up 6 bases, with 8 bases separating them. Using reference TRBV9 and TRBJ1-3 for the parts outside the CDR3, the full variable domain is DSGVTQTPKHLITATGQRVTLRCSPRSGDLSVYWYQQSLDQGLQFLIQYYNGEERAKGNILERFSAQQFPDLHSELNLSSLELGDSALYFCASSLRENTIYFGEGSWLTVV.

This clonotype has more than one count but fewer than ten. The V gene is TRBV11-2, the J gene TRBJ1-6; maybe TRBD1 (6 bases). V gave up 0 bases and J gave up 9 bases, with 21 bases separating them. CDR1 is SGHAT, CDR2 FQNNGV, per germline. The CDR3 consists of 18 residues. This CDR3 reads CASSLEGGHGIGLSPLHF. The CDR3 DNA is TGTGCCAGCAGCTTAGAGGGGGGGCACGGCATCGGGCTTTCACCCCTCCACTTT.

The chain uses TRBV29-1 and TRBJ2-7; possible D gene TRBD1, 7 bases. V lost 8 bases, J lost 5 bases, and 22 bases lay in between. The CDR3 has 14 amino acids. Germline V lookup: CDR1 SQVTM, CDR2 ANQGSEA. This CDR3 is CSLESGDSNHEQYF. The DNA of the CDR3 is TGCAGCTTAGAATCGGGGGACAGTAACCACGAGCAGTACTTC.

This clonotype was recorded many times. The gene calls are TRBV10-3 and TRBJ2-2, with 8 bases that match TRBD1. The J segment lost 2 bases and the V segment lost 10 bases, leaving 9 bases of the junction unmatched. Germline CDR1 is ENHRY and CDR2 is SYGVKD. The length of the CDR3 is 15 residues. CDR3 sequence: CATRRDRGNTGELFF. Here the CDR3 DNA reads TGTGCCACCAGAAGAGACAGGGGAAACACCGGGGAGCTGTTTTTT.

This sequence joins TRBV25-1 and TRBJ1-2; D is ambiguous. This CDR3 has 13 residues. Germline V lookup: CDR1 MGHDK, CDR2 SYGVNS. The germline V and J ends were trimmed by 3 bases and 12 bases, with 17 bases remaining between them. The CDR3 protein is CASSDSAEDGNTF. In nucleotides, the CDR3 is TGTGCCAGCAGTGATAGTGCCGAGGACGGCAACACCTTC.

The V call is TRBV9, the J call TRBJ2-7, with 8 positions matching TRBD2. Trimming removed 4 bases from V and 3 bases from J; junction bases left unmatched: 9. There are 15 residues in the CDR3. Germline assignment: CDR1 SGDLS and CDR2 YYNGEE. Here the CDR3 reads CASSNGRAGFYEQYF. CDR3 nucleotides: TGTGCCAGCAGCAACGGGAGGGCCGGTTTCTACGAGCAGTACTTC.

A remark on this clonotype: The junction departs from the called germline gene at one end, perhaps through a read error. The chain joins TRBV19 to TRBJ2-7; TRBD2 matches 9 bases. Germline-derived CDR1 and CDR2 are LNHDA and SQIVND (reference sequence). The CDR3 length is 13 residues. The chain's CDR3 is CASRTSGTYEQCF. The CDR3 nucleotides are TGTGCCAGTAGGACTAGCGGAACCTACGAGCAGTGCTTC.

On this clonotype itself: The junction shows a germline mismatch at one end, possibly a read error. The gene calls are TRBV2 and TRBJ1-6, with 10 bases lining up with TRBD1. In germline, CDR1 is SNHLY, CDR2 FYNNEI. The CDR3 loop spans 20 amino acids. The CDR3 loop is CASSQDSGQGKGSYNSPLHF. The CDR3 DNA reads TGCGCCAGCAGCCAAGATTCGGGACAGGGGAAAGGCTCCTATAATTCACCCCTCCACTTT.